The clone carrying this TCR beta chain was observed once. Deletions cut 0 bases from V and 4 bases from J, with 12 bases between. The germline V gene has CDR1 MGHRA and CDR2 YSYEKL. This CDR3 has 15 residues. Mismatch repair deficiency was confirmed in all patients, by PCR or immunohistochemistry. The sample is drawn from a study of PD-1 blockade in mismatch repair-deficient tumors. Only in-frame clones appear in the TCRdb table, and some are missing; sequencing was by immunoSEQ multiplex PCR. The sample includes roughly 130,000 clones, roughly 90% of them seen just once. This chain links TRBV4-1 with TRBJ2-5; D possibly corresponds to TRBD1 (7 bases). This sample comprised peripheral blood, obtained about 17 months after starting pembrolizumab. The TCR originated in an adult with mismatch repair-deficient cancer. The CDR3 DNA sequence: TGCGCCAGCAGCCAAGATAGGGGGCGGGGAGAGACCCAGTACTTC. Its translation is CASSQDRGRGETQYF.